A selection of T cell receptor beta chains follows, all from one sample in a study of CXCR3-negative and CXCR3-positive naive CD8 T cells. TCRdb re-analyzed the 5' RACE reads; it lists each CDR3 protein once, without DNA. The sample has tens of thousands of distinct CDR3 sequences. Sample: naive CXCR3- CD8+ T cells from blood. These receptors all stem from a human donor in good health. Some clones in this sample may be carry-over from other donors' samples. Each CDR3 is given with its conserved first and last residue. A row's size may be missing; if present it is once, few, many or a size class.

>-|TRBV5-6|TRBJ2-1
CASSSIQGLEGYNEQFF
>-|TRBV28|TRBJ2-3
CASSFSSGTDTQYF
>-|TRBV7-9|TRBJ2-3
CATTEGTDTQYF
>-|TRBV25-1|TRBJ1-6
CASKGGTGLSPLHF
>medium-sized|TRBV6-1|TRBJ2-1
CASSYEEDRVWIGQFF
>-|TRBV9|TRBJ2-3
CASSVAGLATQYF
>-|TRBV7-8|TRBJ2-1
CASSLEGNEQFF
>-|TRBV7-9|TRBJ1-1
CASSLVMDSRAFF
>-|TRBV11-3|TRBJ2-7
CASSLRSDRGEQYF
>-|TRBV28|TRBJ2-3
CASSSEAGDTQYF
>-|TRBV7-6|TRBJ2-7
CASSLPPFGAEQYF
>-|TRBV6-5|TRBJ2-1
CASSQTEWSYNEQFF
>-|TRBV7-9|TRBJ1-1
CASSLARAGVENTEAFF
>-|TRBV19|TRBJ1-1
CASSTPGTGGLNTEAFF
>-|TRBV7-9|TRBJ2-3
CASTLKESTDTQYF
>-|TRBV29-1|TRBJ2-1
CSVETGLVNEQFF
>-|TRBV6-6|TRBJ2-7
CASSGLAGGPSYEQYF
>-|TRBV12-3/TRBV12-4|TRBJ2-7
CASTKTGGYEQYF
>-|TRBV20-1|TRBJ2-1
CSARGSGNEQFF
>-|TRBV5-1|TRBJ2-1
CASSAAQQGSLYNEQFF
>-|TRBV7-8|TRBJ2-1
CASTPMGTGAVEQFF
>-|TRBV10-3|TRBJ2-7
CAISPSAGVSSYEQYF
>-|TRBV5-1|TRBJ1-2
CASSLTGKSDGYTF
>-|TRBV11-2|TRBJ2-7
CASSLGGGSAYEQYF